The present T cell receptor (beta chain) was sequenced within a study of CD8 T cells in ankylosing spondylitis. Only a few counts were recorded for this clonotype. The antigen is not known. TCRdb passed the 5' RACE reads through MiXCR, listing each CDR3 protein once. The sample lists about 160,000 distinct CDR3 sequences, 15% to 20% occurring once. V shed 3 bases and J shed 4 bases, with 16 bases lying between them. The CDR3 loop spans 16 amino acids. Germline values: CDR1 KGHSH, CDR2 LQKENI. General study results and limits: Reports of some motif variants in reactive arthritis synovial fluid and blood predate this one.

This TCR was sampled from a male donor with ankylosing spondylitis or in good health (not recorded which). The chain couples TRBV18 to TRBJ2-1, with D unclear. Sequencing input: blood, either unsorted or a sorted T cell fraction (not recorded which). CDR3 protein: CASSPESTHVYNEQFF. CDR3 sequence (DNA): TGTGCCAGCTCACCGGAATCCACCCACGTATACAATGAGCAGTTCTTC.